Listed below are T cell receptor beta chains from one sample, sequenced in a study of T cells in Graves' hyperthyroidism and ophthalmopathy. TCRdb called the multiplex PCR reads again in MiXCR, with one record for every CDR3 protein. The sample records about 350,000 distinct CDR3 sequences, roughly an eighth being singletons. The specimen sequenced was blood. All receptors derive from a middle-aged woman with Graves' ophthalmopathy. CDR3s include the opening cysteine and the closing phenylalanine or tryptophan. A D gene is named only where the DNA matches it firmly.

j_gene	v_gene	d_gene	CDR3aa
TRBJ1-5	TRBV19	-	CASRAGSRNQPQHF
TRBJ2-5	TRBV7-2	-	CASSTRRGIETQYF
TRBJ1-1	TRBV19	-	CASSIFAGMNTEAFF
TRBJ2-2	TRBV28	-	CASSLGGNGELFF
TRBJ2-1	TRBV5-1	-	CASRRGDNEQFF
TRBJ1-5	TRBV19	-	CASTQGNQPQHF
TRBJ2-6	TRBV2	-	CASGYRVPNSGANVLTF
TRBJ1-2	TRBV3-1	-	CASYTWAGSSYGYTF
TRBJ1-4	TRBV7-2	TRBD1	CASSLPGQGLQKLFF
TRBJ2-1	TRBV5-1	-	CASSPEGSSYNEQFF
TRBJ2-1	TRBV3-1	-	CASSPLRGPYNEQFF
TRBJ1-2	TRBV29-1	-	CSVEDQSTRIYGYTF
TRBJ1-2	TRBV28	-	CASSPNPGTGIDGYTF
TRBJ1-5	TRBV20-1	TRBD1	CSARGAFRPGTAYSNQPQHF
TRBJ1-5	TRBV6-1	TRBD1	CASSVGQGATTRQPQHF
TRBJ2-1	TRBV5-5	TRBD2	CASSLEVAGINEQFF
TRBJ1-3	TRBV10-3	-	CAGSAGRDGNTIYF
TRBJ2-3	TRBV20-1	-	CSASPGGLAGGTDTQYF
TRBJ2-7	TRBV18	-	CASSPNSYERYF
TRBJ2-5	TRBV28	-	CASRPTRGWGETQYF
TRBJ1-2	TRBV6-1	-	CATRQPTNYGYTF
TRBJ2-7	TRBV20-1	TRBD1	CSARDLGTGFEQYF
TRBJ1-1	TRBV3-1	-	CASSQLGGTEAFF
TRBJ2-2	TRBV25-1	TRBD2	CASSELAGGPGGELFF
TRBJ2-3	TRBV19	TRBD2	CASSIPSGTSGTDTQYF
TRBJ1-2	TRBV4-1	-	CASSQDRGAVGGYTF
TRBJ2-5	TRBV19	-	CASNSGHLRETQYF